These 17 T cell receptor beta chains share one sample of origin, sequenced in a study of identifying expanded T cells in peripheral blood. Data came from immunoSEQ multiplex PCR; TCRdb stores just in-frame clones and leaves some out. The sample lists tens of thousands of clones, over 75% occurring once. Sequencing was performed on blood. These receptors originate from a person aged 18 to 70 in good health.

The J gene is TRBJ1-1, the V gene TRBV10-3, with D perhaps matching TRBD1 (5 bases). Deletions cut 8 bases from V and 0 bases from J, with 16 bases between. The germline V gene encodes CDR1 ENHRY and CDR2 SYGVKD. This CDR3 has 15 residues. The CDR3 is CAIRRDQVMNTEAFF. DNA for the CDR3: TGTGCCATCCGTCGGGACCAAGTCATGAACACTGAAGCTTTCTTT.

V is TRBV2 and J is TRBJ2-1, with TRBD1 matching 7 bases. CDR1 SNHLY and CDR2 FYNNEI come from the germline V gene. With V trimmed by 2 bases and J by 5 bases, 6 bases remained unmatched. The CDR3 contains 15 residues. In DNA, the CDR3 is TGTGCCAGCAGTGAACGGGACAGAGTAAACAATGAGCAGTTCTTC. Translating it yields CASSERDRVNNEQFF.

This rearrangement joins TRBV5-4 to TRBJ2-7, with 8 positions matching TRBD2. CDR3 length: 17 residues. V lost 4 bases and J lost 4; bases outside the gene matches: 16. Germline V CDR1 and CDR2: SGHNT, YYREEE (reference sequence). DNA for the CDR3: TGTGCCAGCAGCCCCGGAAGAGGGGGACGGGGGGGTTACGAGCAGTACTTC. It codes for CASSPGRGGRGGYEQYF.

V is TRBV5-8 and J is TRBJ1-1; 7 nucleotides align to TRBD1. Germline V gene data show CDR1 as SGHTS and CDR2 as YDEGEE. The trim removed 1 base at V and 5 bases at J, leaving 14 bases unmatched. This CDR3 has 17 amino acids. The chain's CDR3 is CASSLIRTGRRETEAFF. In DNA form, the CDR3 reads TGTGCCAGCAGCTTGATTAGGACAGGCCGTAGGGAAACTGAAGCTTTCTTT.

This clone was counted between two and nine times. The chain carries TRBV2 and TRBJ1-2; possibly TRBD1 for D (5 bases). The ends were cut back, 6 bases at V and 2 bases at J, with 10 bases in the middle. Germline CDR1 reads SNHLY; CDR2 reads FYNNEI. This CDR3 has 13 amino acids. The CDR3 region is CASSAGTNYGYTF. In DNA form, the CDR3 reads TGTGCCAGCAGCGCCGGGACGAACTATGGCTACACCTTC.

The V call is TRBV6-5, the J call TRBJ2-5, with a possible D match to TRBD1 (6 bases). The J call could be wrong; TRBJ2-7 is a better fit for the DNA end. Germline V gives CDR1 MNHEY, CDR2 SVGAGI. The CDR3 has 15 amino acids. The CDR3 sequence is CASSPRGISSYEQYF. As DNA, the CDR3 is TGTGCCAGCAGCCCCAGGGGAATAAGCTCCTACGAGCAGTACTTC.

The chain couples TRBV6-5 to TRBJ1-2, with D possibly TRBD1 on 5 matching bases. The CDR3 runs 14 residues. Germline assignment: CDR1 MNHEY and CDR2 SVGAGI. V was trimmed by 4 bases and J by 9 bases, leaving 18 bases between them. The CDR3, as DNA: TGTGCCAGCAGTTCTACCGCAGGGACCCTACGCTACACCTTC. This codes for CASSSTAGTLRYTF.

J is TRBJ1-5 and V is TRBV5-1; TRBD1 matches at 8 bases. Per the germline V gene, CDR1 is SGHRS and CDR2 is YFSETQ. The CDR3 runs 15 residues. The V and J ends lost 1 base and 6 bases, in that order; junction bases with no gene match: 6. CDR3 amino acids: CASSLQGQVGQPQHF. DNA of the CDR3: TGCGCCAGCAGCTTGCAGGGACAGGTCGGTCAGCCCCAGCATTTT.

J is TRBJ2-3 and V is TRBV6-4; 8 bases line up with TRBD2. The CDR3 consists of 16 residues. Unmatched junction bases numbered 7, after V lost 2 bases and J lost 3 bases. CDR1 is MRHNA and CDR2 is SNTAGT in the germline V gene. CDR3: CASSDHFSGATDTQYF. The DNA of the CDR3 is TGTGCCAGCAGTGACCATTTTAGCGGGGCGACAGATACGCAGTATTTT.

This CDR3 reads CASSPLGLENTEAFF. DNA of the CDR3: TGCGCCAGCAGCCCCTTGGGCCTCGAAAACACTGAAGCTTTCTTT. The chain combines TRBV5-1 with TRBJ1-1, with no clear D. Germline loops: CDR1 SGHRS, CDR2 YFSETQ. The CDR3 has 15 residues. Trimming stripped 4 bases from V and 2 bases from J, with 15 bases between. Together with reference TRBV5-1 and TRBJ1-1, the CDR3 gives the full variable domain: KAGVTQTPRYLIKTRGQQVTLSCSPISGHRSVSWYQQTPGQGLQFLFEYFSETQRNKGNFPGRFSGRQFSNSRSEMNVSTLELGDSALYLCASSPLGLENTEAFFGQGTRLTVV.

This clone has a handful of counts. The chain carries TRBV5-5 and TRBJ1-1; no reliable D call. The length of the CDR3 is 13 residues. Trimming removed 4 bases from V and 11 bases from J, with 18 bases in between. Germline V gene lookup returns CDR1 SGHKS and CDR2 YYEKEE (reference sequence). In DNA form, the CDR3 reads TGTGCCAGCAGCCTTACTCACGTTTTCTGGGCTTTCTTT. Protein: CASSLTHVFWAFF.

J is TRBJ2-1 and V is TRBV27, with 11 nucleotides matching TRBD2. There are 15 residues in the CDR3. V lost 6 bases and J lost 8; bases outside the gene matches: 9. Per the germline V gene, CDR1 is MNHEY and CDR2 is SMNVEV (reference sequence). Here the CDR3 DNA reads TGTGCCAGCAGCTACATAGCGGGGGGGCGGTATGAGCAGTTCTTC. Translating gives CASSYIAGGRYEQFF.

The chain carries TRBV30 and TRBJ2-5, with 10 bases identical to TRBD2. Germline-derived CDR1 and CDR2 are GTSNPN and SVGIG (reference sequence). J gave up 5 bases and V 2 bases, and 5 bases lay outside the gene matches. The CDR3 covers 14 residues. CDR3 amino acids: CAWSLAGVPETQYF. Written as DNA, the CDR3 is TGTGCCTGGAGTCTAGCGGGGGTCCCTGAGACCCAGTACTTC.

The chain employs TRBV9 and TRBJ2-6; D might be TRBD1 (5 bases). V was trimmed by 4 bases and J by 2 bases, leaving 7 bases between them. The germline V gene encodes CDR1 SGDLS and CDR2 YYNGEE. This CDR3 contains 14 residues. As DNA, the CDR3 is TGTGCCAGCAGCCCAGGGACTGGGGCCAACGTCCTGACTTTC. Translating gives CASSPGTGANVLTF. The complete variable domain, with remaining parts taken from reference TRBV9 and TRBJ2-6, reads DSGVTQTPKHLITATGQRVTLRCSPRSGDLSVYWYQQSLDQGLQFLIQYYNGEERAKGNILERFSAQQFPDLHSELNLSSLELGDSALYFCASSPGTGANVLTFGAGSRLTVL.

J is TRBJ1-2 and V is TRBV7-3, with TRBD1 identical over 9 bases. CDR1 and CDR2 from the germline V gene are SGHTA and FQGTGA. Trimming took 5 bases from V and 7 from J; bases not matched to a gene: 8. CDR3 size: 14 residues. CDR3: CASSRDRGFSGYTF. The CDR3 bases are TGTGCCAGCAGCCGAGACAGGGGGTTTAGTGGCTACACCTTC.

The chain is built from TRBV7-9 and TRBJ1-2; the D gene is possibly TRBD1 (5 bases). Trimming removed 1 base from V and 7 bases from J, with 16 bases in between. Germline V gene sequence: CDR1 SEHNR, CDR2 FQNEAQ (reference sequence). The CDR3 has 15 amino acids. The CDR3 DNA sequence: TGTGCCAGCAGCTTAGGTGGGACCGATACCGGTGGCTACACCTTC. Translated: CASSLGGTDTGGYTF.

The DNA of the CDR3 is TGTGCCAGCAGTGAAGCGGGCCTAAACACTGAAGCTTTCTTT. Translation: CASSEAGLNTEAFF. This sequence joins TRBV6-1 and TRBJ1-1, with D unclear. V lost 0 bases to trimming and J lost 2 bases, with 7 bases between them. Per germline, CDR1 MNHNS and CDR2 SASEGT. The length of the CDR3 is 14 residues.